One and the same sample provided the 8 T cell receptor beta chains below, sequenced in a study of T cells in Graves' hyperthyroidism and ophthalmopathy. Authors of the study amplified TCR beta CDR3 regions from RNA transcripts. Carried out on the TCR CDR3, a first-round RT-PCR used the HTBI primer set. TCRdb ran MiXCR on the multiplex PCR reads and lists one entry per CDR3 protein. The data show around 340,000 distinct CDR3 sequences, roughly 15% seen once. Sequenced: blood. These receptors all come from a woman aged 30 to 39 with Graves' hyperthyroidism that later progressed to Graves' ophthalmopathy.

This clonotype was recorded at least ten times. The chain uses TRBV27 and TRBJ2-1; TRBD2 matches 10 bases. The CDR3 is 17 residues long. Germline loops: CDR1 MNHEY, CDR2 SMNVEV (reference sequence). Trimming took 3 bases from V and 5 from J; bases not matched to a gene: 10. The CDR3 reads CASSFLVAGGLHNEQFF. The CDR3 region has the DNA TGTGCCAGCAGTTTTCTCGTAGCGGGAGGTTTACACAATGAGCAGTTCTTC.

For this clonotype: Just one base apart from a much larger clone, this may be a read error. The V and J genes are TRBV12-3 or TRBV12-4 and TRBJ2-3, with a tentative D call TRBD2 (6 bases). The CDR3 covers 19 residues. Trimming stripped 6 bases from V and 3 bases from J, with 28 bases between. The CDR3 reads CASSPVRLVGDRETDTQYF. In DNA, the CDR3 is TGTGCCAGCAGCCCAGTACGACTAGTGGGAGATAGGGAGACAGATACGCAGTATTTT.

Ten or more counts support this clonotype. The CDR3 spells CASSYRGLNTEAFF. The DNA for the CDR3 is TGTGCCAGCAGCTACAGGGGCTTGAACACTGAAGCTTTCTTT. This chain uses TRBV28 with TRBJ1-1; 7 bases fit TRBD1. CDR3 size: 14 residues. The V segment lost 6 bases and the J segment 0 bases; nucleotides outside the gene matches: 4. The germline V gene encodes CDR1 MDHEN and CDR2 SYDVKM.

This clonotype was seen at least ten times. The rearrangement joins TRBV28 to TRBJ1-5, with D unclear. Germline CDR1 is MDHEN and CDR2 is SYDVKM. V was trimmed by 8 bases and J by 3 bases, leaving 14 bases between them. The CDR3 length is 14 residues. For the CDR3, the DNA is TGTGCCAGCCGTACCCTGGCTTTCAATCAGCCCCAGCATTTT. Translation: CASRTLAFNQPQHF.

The chain recombines TRBV24-1 with TRBJ2-7, with 9 bases fitting TRBD2. Germline V lookup: CDR1 KGHDR, CDR2 SFDVKD. CDR3 length equals 17 residues. Trimming took 11 bases from V and 3 from J; bases not matched to a gene: 19. The CDR3 DNA follows: TGTGCCAACCCAGACGGCAGCCTAGCGGGACCCCTCTACGAGCAGTACTTC. It yields the protein CANPDGSLAGPLYEQYF.

This clonotype was observed many times. The chain combines TRBV27 with TRBJ1-1, with D unresolved. Germline V gene lookup returns CDR1 MNHEY and CDR2 SMNVEV (reference sequence). The CDR3 has 16 amino acids. Trimming took off 7 bases at V and 5 bases at J, with 23 bases between the two ends. The chain's CDR3 is CASTRWAGQTSTEAFF. CDR3 bases: TGTGCCAGCACTCGATGGGCAGGCCAAACATCGACTGAAGCTTTCTTT.

This clonotype was counted ten times or more. This chain links TRBV30 with TRBJ1-4; TRBD1 matches at 8 bases. The V and J ends lost 2 bases and 7 bases, in that order; junction bases with no gene match: 6. The CDR3 consists of 14 residues. The germline CDR1 and CDR2 sequences are GTSNPN and SVGIG (reference sequence). The CDR3, as DNA: TGTGCCTGGAGTTTAGGACAGGGAAGTGAAAAACTGTTTTTT. Protein product: CAWSLGQGSEKLFF. The full variable domain, its missing parts supplied by reference TRBV30 and TRBJ1-4, is SQTIHQWPATLVQPVGSPLSLECTVEGTSNPNLYWYRQAAGRGLQLLFYSVGIGQISSEVPQNLSASRPQDRQFILSSKKLLLSDSGFYLCAWSLGQGSEKLFFGSGTQLSVL.

The table lists this clonotype with many counts. The chain recombines TRBV3-1 with TRBJ1-1; a possible D gene is TRBD1 (5 bases). With 4 bases removed from V and 6 bases from J, the gap between germline ends came to 9 bases. The CDR3 runs 12 residues. Germline CDR1 and CDR2: LGHDT and YNNKEL (reference sequence). In DNA form, the CDR3 reads TGTGCCAGCAGCCCAGGGCCATCTGAAGCTTTCTTT. It yields the protein CASSPGPSEAFF.